A single sample is the source of the 18 T cell receptor beta chains below, sequenced in a study of preoperative IRX-2 immunotherapy in early breast cancer. The protocol was immunoSEQ multiplex PCR, while the TCRdb copy is restricted to in-frame clones and leaves out a portion. The sample lists about 25,000 clones, roughly four fifths occurring once. Treatment of the sample: preoperative locoregional IRX-2 cytokine immunotherapy. The specimen comprised lymph node tissue, sampled after IRX-2 immunotherapy. The receptor set was obtained from a human donor with breast cancer.

The count of this clone is one. This sequence joins TRBV6-8 and TRBJ2-2; no clear D. Trimming removed 8 bases at V and 6 bases at J, with 13 bases between. Germline values: CDR1 MNHGY, CDR2 SAAAGT. This CDR3 is 13 amino acids long. The CDR3 here is CASQVRSPGELFF. In nucleotides, the CDR3 is TGTGCCAGCCAAGTCAGGAGCCCCGGGGAGCTGTTTTTT.

The chain carries TRBV6-8 and TRBJ2-1, with D unclear. Trimming took off 8 bases at V and 0 bases at J, with 8 bases between the two ends. Germline V gene lookup returns CDR1 MNHGY and CDR2 SAAAGT. CDR3 size: 13 residues. The CDR3 region is CASRRSSYNEQFF. The CDR3 DNA reads TGTGCCAGCCGTCGGAGCTCCTACAATGAGCAGTTCTTC.

The rearrangement links TRBV7-6 to TRBJ1-4, with 7 bases identical to TRBD1. J gave up 4 bases and V 1 base, and 9 bases lay outside the gene matches. CDR1 and CDR2 (germline): SGHVS, FNYEAQ. The CDR3 totals 17 residues. This chain's CDR3 is CASSLGTPGQRNEKLFF. The CDR3 region has the DNA TGTGCCAGCAGCTTAGGTACACCGGGACAGCGTAATGAAAAACTGTTTTTT.

The rearrangement links TRBV11-3 to TRBJ1-6, with TRBD1 as a possible D gene (5 bases). The length of the CDR3 is 15 residues. Deletions cut 1 base from V and 7 bases from J, with 11 bases between. The germline CDR1 and CDR2 sequences are SGHNT and YENEEA. The CDR3 coding sequence is TGTGCCAGCAGCTTAGGGCAGGGTGCCAATTCACCCCTCCACTTT. As protein: CASSLGQGANSPLHF.

This clone was seen more than once but under ten times. The J gene is TRBJ1-4, the V gene TRBV18; D gene unclear. Germline assignment: CDR1 KGHSH and CDR2 LQKENI. Trimming removed 6 bases at V and 5 bases at J, with 16 bases between. The CDR3 covers 15 residues. CDR3 residues: CASSPIPPGNEKLFF. As DNA, the CDR3 is TGTGCCAGCTCGCCTATCCCTCCCGGGAATGAAAAACTGTTTTTT.

This chain connects TRBV6-8 to TRBJ2-7, with D unclear. The CDR3 spans 16 residues. Germline V gene data show CDR1 as MNHGY and CDR2 as SAAAGT. V gave up 6 bases and J gave up 0 bases, with 18 bases separating them. This CDR3 is CASSAGFLLSSYEQYV. The CDR3 nucleotides read TGTGCCAGCAGCGCCGGGTTCCTACTATCCTCCTACGAGCAGTACGTC.

This chain uses TRBV11-3 with TRBJ2-5, with D possibly being TRBD1 (5 bases). Per the germline V gene, CDR1 is SGHNT and CDR2 is YENEEA. The CDR3 sequence is 14 residues long. V was trimmed by 5 bases and J by 5 bases, leaving 15 bases between them. The CDR3 coding sequence is TGTGCCAGCAGCCAAGTAGGGGCGCTGGAGACCCAGTACTTC. Protein product: CASSQVGALETQYF.

The rearrangement uses TRBV5-1 and TRBJ2-2, with D uncertain. V was trimmed by 5 bases and J by 6 bases, leaving 17 bases between them. Germline V gene lookup returns CDR1 SGHRS and CDR2 YFSETQ. The CDR3 spans 15 residues. The CDR3 nucleotides read TGCGCCAGCAGGAAAGCCGGCCACCTAGCCGGGGAGCTGTTTTTT. Translation: CASRKAGHLAGELFF.

The rearrangement joins TRBV19 to TRBJ1-2, with D tentatively TRBD1 (5 bases). V was cut by 4 bases and J by 6 bases, with 18 bases left in between. The CDR3 has 15 amino acids. The germline V gene has CDR1 LNHDA and CDR2 SQIVND (reference sequence). The CDR3 nucleotides read TGTGCCAGTAGTAGGAGGGCCGGGGCCATAGATGGCTACACCTTC. Residues: CASSRRAGAIDGYTF. Using reference TRBV19 and TRBJ1-2 for the parts outside the CDR3, the full variable domain is DGGITQSPKYLFRKEGQNVTLSCEQNLNHDAMYWYRQDPGQGLRLIYYSQIVNDFQKGDIAEGYSVSREKKESFPLTVTSAQKNPTAFYLCASSRRAGAIDGYTFGSGTRLTVV.

The chain recombines TRBV7-5 with TRBJ2-5; no check of the table's D call, TRBD2, against the DNA was made. TRBV7-5 is a pseudogene. This CDR3 region has 15 residues. CDR3 sequence reads: CASSSRYSGGETQYF. The CDR3 DNA follows: TGTGCCAGCAGCTCCCGGTATAGCGGGGGAGAGACCCAGTACTTC.

The rearrangement joins TRBV12-1 to TRBJ1-5; the listed D gene, TRBD1, was not tested against the DNA. TRBV12-1 is a known pseudogene. The CDR3 has 14 amino acids. CDR3 sequence: CASSFRQTNQPQHF. The DNA for the CDR3 is TGTGCCAGCAGCTTTCGACAGACTAATCAGCCCCAGCATTTT.

The chain uses TRBV29-1 and TRBJ1-1; possibly TRBD1 for D (6 bases). This CDR3 spans 15 amino acids. Germline V gives CDR1 SQVTM, CDR2 ANQGSEA. Between the trimmed V and J ends, which lost 4 bases and 1 base, there was a span of 16 bases. The CDR3 DNA reads as TGCAGCGTTGGGGACATGAAGTCTGGGAACACTGAAGCTTTCTTT. Encoded protein: CSVGDMKSGNTEAFF.

The chain joins TRBV5-1 to TRBJ1-6, with D unclear. This CDR3 is 15 amino acids long. V shed 1 base and J shed 9 bases, with 14 bases lying between them. The germline V gene has CDR1 SGHRS and CDR2 YFSETQ. The CDR3, as DNA: TGCGCCAGCAGCTTGTTGCAGCCAGGAAGTTCACCCCTCCACTTT. Its translation is CASSLLQPGSSPLHF.

This clone came up a few times. The gene calls are TRBV6-1 and TRBJ2-5; TRBD1 matches 9 bases. Germline CDR1 reads MNHNS; CDR2 reads SASEGT. The CDR3 totals 16 residues. V lost 0 bases and J lost 2; bases outside the gene matches: 4. The CDR3, as DNA: TGTGCCAGCAGTGAAGCGGGACAGGGCATACAAGAGACCCAGTACTTC. Residues: CASSEAGQGIQETQYF.

The J gene is TRBJ2-5, the V gene TRBV4-1, with 10 bases identical to TRBD2. The CDR3 is 16 residues long. The germline CDR1 and CDR2 sequences are MGHRA and YSYEKL. The V and J ends lost 0 bases and 2 bases, in that order; junction bases with no gene match: 3. CDR3 DNA: TGCGCCAGCAGCCAAGATCCAGCGGGGGGGCAAGAGACCCAGTACTTC. Protein sequence: CASSQDPAGGQETQYF.

The CDR3 loop is CASSEALNTAALGYGYTF. Here the CDR3 DNA reads TGTGCCAGCAGTGAAGCGCTCAACACCGCGGCCCTGGGCTATGGCTACACCTTC. The V gene is TRBV6-1, the J gene TRBJ1-2, with no clear D. In germline, CDR1 is MNHNS, CDR2 SASEGT. This CDR3 is 18 amino acids long. Trimming stripped 0 bases from V and 4 bases from J, with 21 bases between.

J is TRBJ2-5 and V is TRBV5-1, with D perhaps TRBD1 (6 bases). Deletions cut 3 bases from V and 5 bases from J, with 14 bases between. This CDR3 has 14 residues. The germline gives CDR1 SGHRS, CDR2 YFSETQ. CDR3 DNA: TGCGCCAGCAGCTGGTCGAACAGGGTGGAGACCCAGTACTTC. Residues: CASSWSNRVETQYF.

J is TRBJ1-5 and V is TRBV6-8; 7 bases line up with TRBD1. The CDR3 is 15 residues long. Per germline, CDR1 MNHGY and CDR2 SAAAGT. V was clipped by 8 bases and J by 1 base; unmatched bases: 8. The chain's CDR3 is CASVPHRGSNQPQHF. Written as DNA, the CDR3 is TGTGCCAGCGTGCCCCACAGGGGAAGCAATCAGCCCCAGCATTTT.